The rows below give T cell receptor beta chains drawn from one sample of a study of identical twins. TCRdb fed the 5' RACE reads into MiXCR, producing one record per CDR3 protein. The table lists roughly 700,000 distinct CDR3 sequences, 8.6% of them singletons. These records were also assigned to another study, of yellow fever vaccine responses in identical twins.

The sequencing input was PBMCs. The receptors originated from a young woman in good health. Both conserved end residues are part of each CDR3. A D gene is named only where the DNA matches it firmly. Clone size is shown for a subset of rows, as once, few, many or a class of expanded clone.

cdr3_nt cdr3_aa j_call d_call clone_size v_call
TGTGCCAGCAGTGAATTTCTCCGCGAAAACGCTGAAGCTTTCTTT CASSEFLRENAEAFF TRBJ1-1 - - TRBV6-1
TGCAGCGTCAAGACAGGGGGCTCTTCAGGAACCGGGGAGCTGTTTTTT CSVKTGGSSGTGELFF TRBJ2-2 TRBD1 many TRBV29-1
TGTGCCAGCAGCTCCCAAGGTTGCACAGATACGCAGTATTTT CASSSQGCTDTQYF TRBJ2-3 - - TRBV21-1
TGTGCCAGCAGCGTAGCGGACAGGGGGGTTGGGTACACAAAACAAGAGACCCAGTACTTC CASSVADRGVGYTKQETQYF TRBJ2-5 TRBD1 - TRBV9
TGTGCCAGCAGCGTGGGAACTCGGGAGACCCAGTACTTC CASSVGTRETQYF TRBJ2-5 - - TRBV9
TGTGCCAGCAGCTTAGTCCACGTCTACGAGCAGTACTTC CASSLVHVYEQYF TRBJ2-7 - many TRBV7-2
TGTGCCAGCAGCTTAAGGCTAATCGGTGAGCAGTTCTTC CASSLRLIGEQFF TRBJ2-1 - many TRBV7-9
TGTGCCAGCAGTTACAGCTTACCGACAGCGACTAATGAAAAACTGTTTTTT CASSYSLPTATNEKLFF TRBJ1-4 - - TRBV6-5
TGCAGTGCTAGGGAGGAACCCGGGCCCTACGAGCAGTACTTC CSAREEPGPYEQYF TRBJ2-7 - many TRBV20-1
TGTGCCAGCTCACCTTCACTAGCGGCGACCAAGTTGACCTACAATGAGCAGTTCTTC CASSPSLAATKLTYNEQFF TRBJ2-1 TRBD2 few TRBV18
TGTGCCAGCAGTTTATGGGCAGGGCAAGGAGATCAGCCCCAGCATTTT CASSLWAGQGDQPQHF TRBJ1-5 - few TRBV28
TGTGCCAGCAGTTTGGATCTTAGCGGGGGGGCCCGAGCAGATACGCAGTATTTT CASSLDLSGGARADTQYF TRBJ2-3 TRBD2 few TRBV12-3/TRBV12-4
TGTGCCACCAGTGAACCGTATAGCGGGAGGGCCAAAGATGAGCAGTTCTTC CATSEPYSGRAKDEQFF TRBJ2-1 TRBD2 many TRBV24-1
TGCAGCGTTGAACCCCAGGGGGCCGGCGGGGAGCTGTTTTTT CSVEPQGAGGELFF TRBJ2-2 TRBD1 few TRBV29-1
TGTGCCAGCACGGTGATCTCCTACGAGCAGTACTTC CASTVISYEQYF TRBJ2-7 - - TRBV2
TGTGCCAGCAGCCCAAGTTTGGGACAGCGAAGCTCTGGGGCCAACGTCCTGACTTTC CASSPSLGQRSSGANVLTF TRBJ2-6 TRBD1 - TRBV7-3
TGCGCCAGCAGCTTCCCCGCAGAGACCCAGTACTTC CASSFPAETQYF TRBJ2-5 - - TRBV5-1
TGTGCCAGCAGTTTATCGACCGGGACTCCGAATTCACCCCTCCACTTT CASSLSTGTPNSPLHF TRBJ1-6 - many TRBV27
TGTGCCACCAGTGATTCCGTGGGCTACGAGCAGTACTTC CATSDSVGYEQYF TRBJ2-7 - - TRBV24-1
TGTGCCAGCAGGTGGACAGGGGTCGATCAGCCCCAGCATTTT CASRWTGVDQPQHF TRBJ1-5 TRBD1 - TRBV28
TGTGCCACCAGTGACCCCCTCGCGGGGTATTCCGGGGAGCTGTTTTTT CATSDPLAGYSGELFF TRBJ2-2 - - TRBV24-1
TGTGCCAGCAGGTCTAGCAGGGGGAGCACCGGGGAGCTGTTTTTT CASRSSRGSTGELFF TRBJ2-2 TRBD1 few TRBV5-4
TGTGCCAGCAGTGAATCGGGGGCCCAGTACTTC CASSESGAQYF TRBJ2-5 - - TRBV2
TGTGCCAGCAGCCTCTCCCGGGGGAGAGAGCAGTTCTTC CASSLSRGREQFF TRBJ2-1 - many TRBV9
TGTGCCAGCAGAAGAATCGGGACAGACACAGATACGCAGTATTTT CASRRIGTDTDTQYF TRBJ2-3 TRBD1 many TRBV6-4
TGTGCCAGCAGTCAAACTGGGAAATGGGACAGCCTATCTGAAGCTTTCTTT CASSQTGKWDSLSEAFF TRBJ1-1 TRBD1 many TRBV14
TGCGCCAGCAGCCAAGAAGGGCCACAAACCTACGAGCAGTACTTC CASSQEGPQTYEQYF TRBJ2-7 - few TRBV4-1
TGTGCCAGCAGCAGCAGGACAGGGGCCGGGGAGCTGTTTTTT CASSSRTGAGELFF TRBJ2-2 TRBD1 few TRBV11-3
TGTGCCAGCAGTTTTCCGGGACAGGGGCGCAATGAGCAGTTCTTC CASSFPGQGRNEQFF TRBJ2-1 TRBD1 many TRBV12-3/TRBV12-4
TGTGCCAGCAGAACCCCAGGGGGTATGAGCACAGATACGCAGTATTTT CASRTPGGMSTDTQYF TRBJ2-3 TRBD1 - TRBV6-2/TRBV6-3
TGTGCCAGCAGAACCGGACCAGAAAAACAAGAGACCCAGTACTTC CASRTGPEKQETQYF TRBJ2-5 - - TRBV9
TGTGCCAGCAGCTTAGGGACAGGTTTGAATTCACCCCTCCACTTT CASSLGTGLNSPLHF TRBJ1-6 TRBD1 - TRBV7-8
TGTGCCTGGAGTGTGACCCCCCGCCGGGAGCGGTCCCAGTACTTC CAWSVTPRRERSQYF TRBJ2-5 - - TRBV30
TGTGCCAGCAGTTTATACAACGGGGCCCAAGAGACCCAGTACTTC CASSLYNGAQETQYF TRBJ2-5 - - TRBV28
TGCAGTGCTAGAGATCCGGCTAACTATGGCTACACCTTC CSARDPANYGYTF TRBJ1-2 - many TRBV20-1
TGCGCCAGCAGCCAAGATTGGTGGAGCTCCTACAATGAGCAGTTCTTC CASSQDWWSSYNEQFF TRBJ2-1 - - TRBV4-3
TGTGCCAAAAACAGGGAAGGCACCTACGAGCAGTACTTC CAKNREGTYEQYF TRBJ2-7 - - TRBV2
TGTGCCAGTAGTATAGCCGGGGGGGCCTCCTACAATGAGCAGTTCTTC CASSIAGGASYNEQFF TRBJ2-1 TRBD2 few TRBV19
TGCAGCGTTGTAATGGCAAAAGATACGCAGTATTTT CSVVMAKDTQYF TRBJ2-3 - - TRBV29-1
TGTGCCAGCAGTGAACGGCGACAGCCGACCTACGAGCAGTACTTC CASSERRQPTYEQYF TRBJ2-7 - few TRBV2
TGCAGTGCTAGTCAGATAGCGGTACAAGAGACCCAGTACTTC CSASQIAVQETQYF TRBJ2-5 - few TRBV20-1
TGTGCCAGCAGCTTGGTGGGGGGCCAGGGAGAGACCCAGTACTTC CASSLVGGQGETQYF TRBJ2-5 - few TRBV7-3
TGCAGTGCTAGAGATAGAGGGAAGAATTCACCCCTCCACTTT CSARDRGKNSPLHF TRBJ1-6 - - TRBV20-1
TGTGCCAGCAGCTCGACTGGGGGGATGGGAGAGACCCAGTACTTC CASSSTGGMGETQYF TRBJ2-5 - - TRBV7-3
TGTGCCAGCAGCCGGGACACCGAAAGTGGGTATGGCTACACCTTC CASSRDTESGYGYTF TRBJ1-2 - few TRBV6-4
TGTGCCAGTAGTATTGGGGTTCGCGGGACAGATACGCAGTATTTT CASSIGVRGTDTQYF TRBJ2-3 - - TRBV19
TGTGCCAGCAGCCGCGTCACCTCGACAACTAATGAAAAACTGTTTTTT CASSRVTSTTNEKLFF TRBJ1-4 - few TRBV3-1
TGTGCCAGCAGCCCGCCACATGAAAAACTGTTTTTT CASSPPHEKLFF TRBJ1-4 - - TRBV7-2
TGTGCCAGCAGTTACGGCGGGGGAGGCTCCTACGAGCAGTACTTC CASSYGGGGSYEQYF TRBJ2-7 TRBD2 many TRBV6-2/TRBV6-3
TGCGCCAGCAGCCCCACCGGGCGCGACACCGGGGAGCTGTTTTTT CASSPTGRDTGELFF TRBJ2-2 - many TRBV5-1
TGCAGTGCTAGAGGGGTTCTCGCGCCTAGCACAGATACGCAGTATTTT CSARGVLAPSTDTQYF TRBJ2-3 - few TRBV20-1
TGTGCCAGCAGCGTAGCTCTAGGCGGGGTGACCTACGAGCAGTACTTC CASSVALGGVTYEQYF TRBJ2-7 - many TRBV9
TGTGCCAGCAGCGAGGAGGGGAGGGACTACAATGAGCAGTTCTTC CASSEEGRDYNEQFF TRBJ2-1 TRBD2 few TRBV4-2
TGTGCCAGCAGCTTAGGTTCTCCAGGGACCCAAGAGACCCAGTACTTC CASSLGSPGTQETQYF TRBJ2-5 - few TRBV13
TGTGCCAGCAGCCCCAGGGACTCTGGGGCCAACGTCCTGACTTTC CASSPRDSGANVLTF TRBJ2-6 - few TRBV7-3
TGTGCCACCAGCAGAGATCTTGTTCCCGAGAATAGCTATGGCTACACCTTC CATSRDLVPENSYGYTF TRBJ1-2 - many TRBV15
TGTGCCAGCAGTCAACCGGACAGGGTAAACACCGGGGAGCTGTTTTTT CASSQPDRVNTGELFF TRBJ2-2 TRBD1 many TRBV6-2/TRBV6-3